The 27 T cell receptor beta chains in this list originate from one sample, sequenced in a study of blood T cells in healthy people across ages. Together with a sample-barcoded 5' primer, a J-beta primer mix was included in a second PCR lasting about 7 to 11 cycles. TCRdb analysed the 5' RACE reads with MiXCR anew, one entry per CDR3 protein. The sample has around 1,600,000 distinct CDR3 sequences, 35% to 45% seen once. The sequenced material came from blood. Receptor source: a woman under 30 in good health.

At least ten counts were recorded for this clonotype. The gene calls are TRBV7-2 and TRBJ2-5; 10 nucleotides agree with TRBD2. This CDR3 has 15 amino acids. The germline CDR1 and CDR2 sequences are SGHTA and FQGNSA. V lost 1 base, J lost 3 bases, and 2 bases stayed unmatched. Here the CDR3 DNA reads TGTGCCAGCAGCTTAGGAACTAGCGGGAAAGAGACCCAGTACTTC. This codes for CASSLGTSGKETQYF.

This rearrangement joins TRBV7-2 to TRBJ2-5; maybe TRBD1 (5 bases). Trimming left V 5 bases short and J 4 bases short, with 14 bases between. This CDR3 comprises 14 residues. CDR1 SGHTA and CDR2 FQGNSA come from the germline V gene. The DNA for the CDR3 is TGTGCCAGCAGCCGGAATCAGGGTCGAGAGACCCAGTACTTC. It is translated as CASSRNQGRETQYF.

This clonotype was counted between two and nine times. This chain uses TRBV27 with TRBJ1-5; no firm D call. The germline V gene has CDR1 MNHEY and CDR2 SMNVEV (reference sequence). V dropped 2 bases and J dropped 6 bases, with 8 bases sitting between them. CDR3 length equals 13 residues. CDR3 sequence reads: CASSLQVIQPQHF. As DNA, the CDR3 is TGTGCCAGCAGTTTACAAGTGATTCAGCCCCAGCATTTT.

This clonotype came up a few times. The chain uses TRBV20-1 and TRBJ2-4; D possibly corresponds to TRBD2 (5 bases). The end of the DNA fits TRBJ2-7 better, so the J call may be wrong. The CDR3 has 13 amino acids. Germline CDR1 reads DFQATT; CDR2 reads SNEGSKA (reference sequence). The CDR3 sequence is CTPQRAGGYEQYF. CDR3 nucleotides: TGCACCCCCCAAAGGGCGGGTGGCTACGAGCAGTACTTC.

CDR3 DNA: TGTGCCAGCAGCTTAGAGTACTCCATGGGGCCGCTCGCAACTAATGAAAAACTGTTTTTT. This translates into CASSLEYSMGPLATNEKLFF. The chain employs TRBV7-9 and TRBJ1-4; D is perhaps TRBD1 (5 bases). This CDR3 spans 20 amino acids. V was clipped by 1 base and J by 0 bases, with 21 bases between them. The V gene's germline CDR1 is SEHNR and CDR2 FQNEAQ (reference sequence).

The J gene is TRBJ2-1, the V gene TRBV20-1, with 13 bases identical to TRBD2. The CDR3 consists of 18 residues. The germline CDR1 and CDR2 sequences are DFQATT and SNEGSKA (reference sequence). After removal of 4 bases from V and 2 bases from J, the junction contained 11 bases not matched to a gene. The CDR3 loop reads CSATLGLAGKAAYNEQFF. Written as DNA, the CDR3 is TGCAGTGCTACCCTGGGACTAGCGGGAAAGGCGGCCTACAATGAGCAGTTCTTC.

J is TRBJ2-3 and V is TRBV5-1; TRBD2 might be the D (6 bases). Germline values: CDR1 SGHRS, CDR2 YFSETQ. The CDR3 contains 14 residues. V lost 9 bases to trimming and J lost 2 bases, with 16 bases between them. The CDR3 region is CANRFRGITDTQYF. The CDR3 DNA follows: TGCGCCAACAGGTTTCGGGGGATCACAGATACGCAGTATTTT.

V and J are TRBV10-3 and TRBJ1-1, with a weak D call TRBD1 (6 bases). The V gene lost 5 bases and the J gene lost 4 bases, with 14 bases spanning the gap. Germline loops: CDR1 ENHRY, CDR2 SYGVKD. The CDR3 length is 14 residues. CDR3 sequence reads: CAISSQGLSTEAFF. CDR3 bases: TGTGCCATCAGTTCCCAGGGGTTGAGCACTGAAGCTTTCTTT.

V usage is TRBV12-3 or TRBV12-4 and J usage is TRBJ2-7, with a tentative D call TRBD2 (5 bases). V was pared by 1 base and J by 2 bases, with 9 bases between. CDR3 length: 14 residues. CDR3 loop: CASSLGRETYEQYF. CDR3 sequence (DNA): TGTGCCAGCAGTTTAGGTAGGGAGACCTACGAGCAGTACTTC.

This clonotype was observed a few times. V and J are TRBV6-5 and TRBJ2-7; the D gene could be TRBD1 or TRBD2 (5 bases each). V was shortened by 4 bases and J by 2 bases, with 15 bases between the two germline ends. The CDR3 extends over 15 amino acids. CDR1 MNHEY and CDR2 SVGAGI come from the germline V gene. CDR3 amino acids: CASSSLGTTTYEQYF. In DNA form, the CDR3 reads TGTGCCAGCAGTTCCCTTGGGACGACTACCTACGAGCAGTACTTC.

This sequence joins TRBV9 and TRBJ1-2; a possible D gene is TRBD1 (6 bases). Between the trimmed V and J ends, which lost 3 bases and 1 base, there was a span of 13 bases. Germline assignment: CDR1 SGDLS and CDR2 YYNGEE. The CDR3 is 15 residues long. The CDR3 DNA is TGTGCCAGCAGCGGTTACAGGGAACGTAACTATGGCTACACCTTC. Amino acids: CASSGYRERNYGYTF.

In this sample, this clonotype turned up once. The chain couples TRBV3-1 to TRBJ2-5, with a weak D call TRBD2 (6 bases). Per the germline V gene, CDR1 is LGHDT and CDR2 is YNNKEL (reference sequence). CDR3 length equals 14 residues. V was cut by 1 base and J by 5 bases, with 11 bases left in between. CDR3 sequence reads: CASSQAGEVETQYF. CDR3 DNA sequence: TGTGCCAGCAGCCAAGCGGGAGAGGTGGAGACCCAGTACTTC.

The chain employs TRBV4-1 and TRBJ2-7; TRBD2 is a possible D gene (5 bases). The germline CDR1 and CDR2 sequences are MGHRA and YSYEKL. The CDR3 is 15 amino acids. V lost 1 base, J lost 4 bases, and 14 bases lay in between. The CDR3 region is CASSQASPVGYEQYF. In nucleotides, the CDR3 is TGCGCCAGCAGCCAAGCTAGCCCAGTAGGTTACGAGCAGTACTTC.

The gene calls are TRBV3-1 and TRBJ2-3; either TRBD1 or TRBD2 may fit D (5 bases each). Germline CDR1 reads LGHDT; CDR2 reads YNNKEL (reference sequence). The CDR3 runs to 12 residues. Trimming removed 3 bases from V and 7 bases from J, with 8 bases in between. Written as DNA, the CDR3 is TGTGCCAGCAGCCAGGGGACGCATACGCAGTATTTT. This codes for CASSQGTHTQYF.

The table lists this clonotype with a few counts. The chain links TRBV12-3 or TRBV12-4 to TRBJ2-7; perhaps TRBD1 as D (5 bases). The CDR3 runs 13 residues. V was clipped by 5 bases and J by 3 bases, with 11 bases between them. CDR3 nucleotide sequence: TGTGCCAGCAGTATGGCAGGGATCTACGAGCAGTACTTC. Its translation: CASSMAGIYEQYF.

The chain joins TRBV7-2 to TRBJ2-7; D gene unclear. Judging by the DNA end, TRBJ2-1 fits better; the J call may be wrong. The CDR3 is made up of 13 amino acids. Germline V gene data show CDR1 as SGHTA and CDR2 as FQGNSA. CDR3 coding DNA: TGTGCCAGCACCGTATACAACTCCTACGAGCAGTTCTTC. Translating it yields CASTVYNSYEQFF.

This clonotype was counted only a few times. The CDR3 DNA sequence: TGCAGCGGGGCGGGAGCGAACACCGGGGAGCTGTTTTTT. It codes for CSGAGANTGELFF. This chain links TRBV29-1 with TRBJ2-2, with 7 bases lining up with TRBD2. Germline CDR1 reads SQVTM; CDR2 reads ANQGSEA. CDR3 size: 13 residues. The V segment lost 7 bases and the J segment 0 bases; nucleotides outside the gene matches: 2.

V gene TRBV11-2 combines with J gene TRBJ2-7, with unresolved D. CDR1 SGHAT and CDR2 FQNNGV come from the germline V gene. The CDR3 consists of 14 residues. V was clipped by 4 bases and J by 4 bases, with 14 bases between them. CDR3 bases: TGTGCCAGCAGCTCCACATTAGGAAGGTACGAGCAGTACTTC. Translating it yields CASSSTLGRYEQYF.

This clonotype was counted once. The chain joins TRBV10-3 to TRBJ2-7; no clear D. The CDR3 has 13 amino acids. The ends were cut back, 4 bases at V and 0 bases at J, with 7 bases in the middle. Germline V CDR1 and CDR2: ENHRY, SYGVKD. The CDR3 DNA sequence: TGTGCCATCAGTGGGGTCGACTCCTACGAGCAGTACTTC. Residues: CAISGVDSYEQYF.

The chain links TRBV5-1 to TRBJ2-5; possibly TRBD1 for D (6 bases). This CDR3 has 13 residues. With 6 bases removed from V and 2 bases from J, the gap between germline ends came to 11 bases. The V gene's germline CDR1 is SGHRS and CDR2 YFSETQ. The CDR3 spells CASNYGQQETQYF. In nucleotides, the CDR3 is TGCGCCAGCAATTACGGACAGCAAGAGACCCAGTACTTC.

This clonotype was recorded a few times. In DNA, the CDR3 is TGCGCCAGCAGCCAACGAGGGGGAGGCAATGAGCAGTACTTC. Its protein product is CASSQRGGGNEQYF. The chain combines TRBV4-3 with TRBJ2-5; D may match TRBD1 or TRBD2 (6 bases each). Per germline, CDR1 LGHNA and CDR2 YSLEER. The CDR3 has 14 amino acids. The V gene lost 2 bases and the J gene lost 11 bases, with 18 bases spanning the gap.

The CDR3: CASSYSQQVPGYTF. The DNA for the CDR3 is TGTGCCAGCAGCTACTCTCAGCAGGTGCCTGGCTACACCTTC. The chain couples TRBV27 to TRBJ1-2; D remains ambiguous. The CDR3 totals 14 residues. V was trimmed by 6 bases and J by 7 bases, leaving 18 bases between them. In germline, CDR1 is MNHEY, CDR2 SMNVEV (reference sequence).

This clonotype occurred a few times. The V call is TRBV6-5, the J call TRBJ1-2; D is undetermined. The CDR3 contains 13 residues. Trimming left V 3 bases short and J 5 bases short, with 10 bases between. The germline gives CDR1 MNHEY, CDR2 SVGAGI. The CDR3 coding sequence is TGTGCCAGCAGTTATGGAGAAATATATGGCTACACCTTC. Protein sequence: CASSYGEIYGYTF.

V gene TRBV27 combines with J gene TRBJ2-7, with D unclear. From germline, CDR1 is MNHEY and CDR2 SMNVEV (reference sequence). V lost 8 bases and J lost 6, with 5 bases in between. CDR3 length: 9 residues. The CDR3 here is CASGAEQYF. As DNA, the CDR3 is TGTGCCAGCGGTGCCGAGCAGTACTTC.

The J gene is TRBJ2-1, the V gene TRBV12-3 or TRBV12-4; a possible D gene is TRBD1 (6 bases). Trimming removed 5 bases from V and 9 bases from J, with 14 bases in between. The CDR3 is made up of 13 amino acids. In DNA form, the CDR3 reads TGTGCCAGCAGTCACAGGGATTGGAGTGAGCAGTTCTTC. Translated: CASSHRDWSEQFF.

This sequence joins TRBV9 and TRBJ2-1, with D maybe TRBD2 (6 bases). Germline loops: CDR1 SGDLS, CDR2 YYNGEE. The CDR3 totals 15 residues. The V and J ends lost 3 bases and 2 bases respectively, with 12 bases between them. The CDR3 nucleotides read TGTGCCAGCAGCGCCGGCGGGGTGGCCTACAATGAGCAGTTCTTC. This sequence encodes CASSAGGVAYNEQFF.

Only a few counts were recorded for this clonotype. The chain recombines TRBV4-1 with TRBJ1-2; 8 bases align to TRBD1. Per germline, CDR1 MGHRA and CDR2 YSYEKL. Trimming cost V 4 bases and J 3 bases; bases outside gene matches: 22. The CDR3 covers 20 residues. CDR3 coding DNA: TGCGCCAGCAGCCTCAGCGTCCCCGGGACAGGCCTTAGGCTGGACTATGGCTACACCTTC. Protein: CASSLSVPGTGLRLDYGYTF.